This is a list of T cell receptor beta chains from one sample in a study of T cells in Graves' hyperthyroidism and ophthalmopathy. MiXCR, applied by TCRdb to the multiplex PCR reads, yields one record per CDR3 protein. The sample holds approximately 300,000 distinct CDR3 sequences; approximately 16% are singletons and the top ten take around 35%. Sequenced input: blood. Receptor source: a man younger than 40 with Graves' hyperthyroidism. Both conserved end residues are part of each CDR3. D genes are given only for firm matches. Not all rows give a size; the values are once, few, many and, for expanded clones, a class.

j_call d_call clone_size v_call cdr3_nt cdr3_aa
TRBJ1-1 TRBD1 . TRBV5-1 TGCGCCAGCAGCTGGATAGGGACAGACACTGAAGCTTTCTTT CASSWIGTDTEAFF
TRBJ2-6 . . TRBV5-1 TGCGCCAGCAGCGACGAGTCAGGGGCCAACGTCCTGACCTTC CASSDESGANVLTF
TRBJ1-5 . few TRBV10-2 TGCGCCAGCAAAGGGGGGAGCAATCAGCCCCAGCATTTT CASKGGSNQPQHF
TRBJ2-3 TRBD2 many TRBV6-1 TGTGCCAGCAAACGGGAGGGTCGCACAGATACGCAGTATTTT CASKREGRTDTQYF
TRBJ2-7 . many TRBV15 TGTGCCACCAGCAGAGTTGTTACCTACGAGCAGTACTTC CATSRVVTYEQYF
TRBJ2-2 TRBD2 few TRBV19 TGTGCCAGTAGACCGGGACTAGCGGGACAACTGAACACCGGGGAGCTGTTTTTT CASRPGLAGQLNTGELFF
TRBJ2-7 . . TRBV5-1 TGCGCCAGCAGCTTGGATAGCACGTCCTACGAGCAGTACTTC CASSLDSTSYEQYF
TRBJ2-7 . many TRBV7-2 TGTGCCAGCAGCTTAGCACATTCGGGGTACGAGCAGTACTTC CASSLAHSGYEQYF
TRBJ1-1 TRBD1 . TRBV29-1 TGCAGCGTTACTGACAGGGGTTTAAGGTCCGGGAACACTGAAGCTTTCTTT CSVTDRGLRSGNTEAFF
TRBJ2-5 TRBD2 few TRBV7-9 TGTGCCAGCAGCTTAGGAGTTTATGGACTAGCGGGTGAGACCCAGTACTTC CASSLGVYGLAGETQYF
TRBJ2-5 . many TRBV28 TGTGCCAGCAGTCTACCCCCGGCGGGTTCGGAGACCCAGTACTTC CASSLPPAGSETQYF
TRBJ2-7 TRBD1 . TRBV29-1 TGCAGCGTTCGCCGGGACAGGGGCCTGAGGGGCGAGCAGTACTTC CSVRRDRGLRGEQYF
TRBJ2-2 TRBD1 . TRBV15 TGTGCCACCAGCAAGGACAGGGAGAACACCGGGGAGCTGTTTTTT CATSKDRENTGELFF
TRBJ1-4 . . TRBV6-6 TGTGCCAGCAGTTACGGGCCGGATAATGAAAAACTGTTTTTT CASSYGPDNEKLFF
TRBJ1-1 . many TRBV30 TGTGCCTGGAACCGGGTGAACACTGAAGCTTTCTTT CAWNRVNTEAFF
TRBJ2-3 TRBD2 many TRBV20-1 TGCAGTGCTAGTGGCTCGGGACTAGCGGGAGGGGATACGCAGTATTTT CSASGSGLAGGDTQYF
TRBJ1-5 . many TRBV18 TGTGCCAGCTCACCCTACGAGGTAGGGTGGAATCAGCCCCAGCATTTT CASSPYEVGWNQPQHF
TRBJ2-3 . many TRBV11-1 TGTGCCAGCAGCCTAGGGGACTGGCTCATCGGGGATACGCAGTATTTT CASSLGDWLIGDTQYF
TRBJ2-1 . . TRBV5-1 TGCGCCAGCCGACCGGCTGATTGGTACAATGAGCAGTTCTTC CASRPADWYNEQFF
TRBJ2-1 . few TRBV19 TGTGCCAGTAGTATTACAGGGAGGCATGAGCAGTTCTTC CASSITGRHEQFF
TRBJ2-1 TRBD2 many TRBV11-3 TGTGCCAGCAGCTTACGGGTCAACGGGAGGTACAATGAGCAGTTCTTC CASSLRVNGRYNEQFF
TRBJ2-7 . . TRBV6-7 TGTGCCAGCAGCCCCAGTTTGGGGACCTACGAGCAGTACTTC CASSPSLGTYEQYF
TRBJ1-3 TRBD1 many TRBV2 TGTGCCAGCAGTTCGGACAGGGGGTTGGGAAACACCATATATTTT CASSSDRGLGNTIYF
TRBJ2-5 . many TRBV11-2 TGTGCCAGCAGCTTAGAATTCTGGGGCGGAGAGACCCAGTACTTC CASSLEFWGGETQYF
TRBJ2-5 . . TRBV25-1 TGTGCCAGCAGTGAGGAGGGGATTTACGAGACCCAGTACTTC CASSEEGIYETQYF
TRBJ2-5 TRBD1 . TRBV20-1 TGCAGTGCTAGAGATGACAGGGGCGGGGAGACCCAGTACTTC CSARDDRGGETQYF
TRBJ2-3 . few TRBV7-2 TGTGCCAGCAGCACCACGAGAGGGACTCCGCAGTATTTT CASSTTRGTPQYF
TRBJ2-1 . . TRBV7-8 TGTGCCAGCAGCTCCCGACTAGACAGTGAGCAGTTCTTC CASSSRLDSEQFF
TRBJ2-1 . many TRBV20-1 TGCAGTGCTCGTTACGATCTCTCCTACAATGAGCAGTTCTTC CSARYDLSYNEQFF
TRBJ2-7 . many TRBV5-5 TGTGCCAGCAGAAATCTACAGGGTTCCTTGGACGAGCAGTACTTC CASRNLQGSLDEQYF
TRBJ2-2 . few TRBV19 TGTGCCAGTAGTACCCCTGGGGAGCTGTTTTTT CASSTPGELFF
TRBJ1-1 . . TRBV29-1 TGCAGCCTGAGGGGGGGGGAGAACACTGAAGCTTTCTTT CSLRGGENTEAFF
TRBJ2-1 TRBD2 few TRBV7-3 TGTGCCAGCACCACGACTAGCGTAGTTGAGCAGTTCTTC CASTTTSVVEQFF
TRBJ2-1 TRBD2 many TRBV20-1 TGCAGTGCTCAAAAGCCGGGACTAGCGACCTCCAGTGAGCAGTTCTTC CSAQKPGLATSSEQFF
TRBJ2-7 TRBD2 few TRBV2 TGTGCCAGCAGGTCAGGACTAGCGGTCGAGCAGTACTTC CASRSGLAVEQYF
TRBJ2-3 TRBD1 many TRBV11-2 TGTGCCAGCAGCCCCAGAGGACAGGGAGGCACAGATACGCAGTATTTT CASSPRGQGGTDTQYF
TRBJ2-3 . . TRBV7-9 TGTGCCAGCAGCTTAGCGCAAGGCAGGGTCGGAGATACGCAGTATTTT CASSLAQGRVGDTQYF
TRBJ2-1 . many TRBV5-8 TGTGCCAGCAGCTCCGGTGGGGGCTCCTACAATGAGCAGTTCTTC CASSSGGGSYNEQFF